This T cell receptor (beta chain) was profiled in a study of shared clonotypes between healthy human individuals. Generated by immunoSEQ multiplex PCR, the TCRdb table keeps only in-frame clones and is missing some. The sample yields more than 850,000 clones, 70% to 80% seen once. Germline CDR1 is SGHVS and CDR2 is FNYEAQ. This CDR3 comprises 14 residues. V gave up 4 bases and J gave up 6 bases; unmatched junction bases: 6. Sequencing was performed on memory CD4+ T cells from PBMCs. The subset: CD45RA-negative fraction. This sequence joins TRBV7-6 and TRBJ1-1; 9 bases line up with TRBD1. This sequence originates from a man aged 18-30 years in good health. Some clones in this sample may be carry-over from other donors' samples. The DNA for the CDR3 is TGTGCCAGCAGCTCGGGACAGGGTTTCGCTGAAGCTTTCTTT. Protein: CASSSGQGFAEAFF. The full variable domain, in which reference TRBV7-6 and TRBJ1-1 provide the parts outside the CDR3, is GAGVSQSPRYKVTKRGQDVALRCDPISGHVSLYWYRQALGQGPEFLTYFNYEAQQDKSGLPNDRFSAERPEGSISTLTIQRTEQRDSAMYRCASSSGQGFAEAFFGQGTRLTVV.